The 6 T cell receptor beta chains listed next were all sequenced from one sample in a study of cytomegalovirus exposure and HLA in healthy donors. The PCR had 60 Vbeta and 13 Jbeta primers. Some clones are missing from TCRdb's copy, which holds only in-frame ones; the method was immunoSEQ multiplex PCR. Of some 180,000 clones in the sample, around 90% were seen once. Sequenced: PBMCs. Source of these receptors: a boy between 2 and 10 years old in good health and CMV-seronegative.

The rearrangement joins TRBV5-1 to TRBJ1-1; 8 bases are a match to TRBD1. This CDR3 spans 15 amino acids. Germline assignment: CDR1 SGHRS and CDR2 YFSETQ. J lost 1 base, V lost 4 bases, and 6 bases had no gene match. CDR3 DNA: TGCGCCAGCAGCACGGACAGGGCGACGAACACTGAAGCTTTCTTT. It translates to CASSTDRATNTEAFF.

This chain uses TRBV11-3 with TRBJ2-3, with a weak D call TRBD1 (5 bases). V lost 1 base and J 9 bases, leaving 8 bases between the germline ends. The length of the CDR3 is 12 residues. CDR1 is SGHNT and CDR2 is YENEEA in the germline V gene. CDR3 nucleotide sequence: TGTGCCAGCAGCTTAGTGGCAGGGACGCAGTATTTT. Translation gives CASSLVAGTQYF.

Remarks on this clone: The junction departs from the called germline gene at one end, perhaps through a read error. The rearrangement links TRBV7-9 to TRBJ2-2, with TRBD2 matching 8 bases. The CDR3 has 17 residues. Germline assignment: CDR1 SEHNR and CDR2 FQNEAQ (reference sequence). The CDR3 loop is CSSSSRGGPMNTGELFF. CDR3 in DNA: TGTTCCAGCAGCTCCCGGGGGGGGCCTATGAACACCGGGGAGCTGTTTTTT.

In DNA form, the CDR3 reads TGTGCCAGCACCCCAGGGACAGGCCCTAGGTCACCCCTCCACTTT. Protein: CASTPGTGPRSPLHF. The chain joins TRBV28 to TRBJ1-6; 8 bases are a match to TRBD1. This CDR3 region has 15 residues. Germline V gives CDR1 MDHEN, CDR2 SYDVKM. Trimming took 7 bases from V and 10 from J; bases not matched to a gene: 12.

Notes on this clone: A read error is likely, as this CDR3 ends without the conserved phenylalanine or tryptophan. The gene calls are TRBV6-1 and TRBJ1-2; the match to TRBD1 covers 7 bases. The CDR3 consists of 12 residues. V dropped 5 bases and J dropped 4; count of bases not matched to a gene: 1. Germline V gene lookup returns CDR1 MNHNS and CDR2 SASEGT. CDR3 DNA sequence: TGTGCCAGCAGTACAGGGGTCTATGGCTACACCCTC. Protein: CASSTGVYGYTL.

The rearrangement uses TRBV30 and TRBJ1-1, with D possibly matching TRBD1 (6 bases). The V and J ends lost 5 bases and 5 bases respectively, with 15 bases between them. The CDR3 is 13 amino acids. Per the germline V gene, CDR1 is GTSNPN and CDR2 is SVGIG (reference sequence). CDR3 amino acids: CAWGTGRATEAFF. As DNA, the CDR3 is TGTGCCTGGGGAACAGGGCGCGCGACTGAAGCTTTCTTT.